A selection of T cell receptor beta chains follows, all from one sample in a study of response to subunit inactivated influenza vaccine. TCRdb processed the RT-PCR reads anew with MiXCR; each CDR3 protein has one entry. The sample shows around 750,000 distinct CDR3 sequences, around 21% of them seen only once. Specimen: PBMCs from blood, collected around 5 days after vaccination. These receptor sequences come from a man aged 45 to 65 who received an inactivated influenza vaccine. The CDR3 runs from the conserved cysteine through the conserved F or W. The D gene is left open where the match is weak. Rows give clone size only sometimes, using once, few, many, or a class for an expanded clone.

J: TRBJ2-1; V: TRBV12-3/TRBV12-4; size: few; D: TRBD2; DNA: TGTGCCAGCAGACTAGCGGGAGGCCCTTTGAATGAGCAGTTCTTC; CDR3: CASRLAGGPLNEQFF
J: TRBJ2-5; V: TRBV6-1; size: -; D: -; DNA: TGTGCCACCTCATTTAGCGGCAACAAGGGGGGGACCCAGTACTTC; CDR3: CATSFSGNKGGTQYF
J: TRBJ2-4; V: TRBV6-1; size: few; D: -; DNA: TGTGCCAGCAGTCGGACAGATCTAGCCAAAAACATTCAGTACTTC; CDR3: CASSRTDLAKNIQYF
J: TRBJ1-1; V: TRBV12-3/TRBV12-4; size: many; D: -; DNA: TGTGCCAGCAGTTTAGCGTCCTTGGGGGGGCGCGAAGCTTTCTTT; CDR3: CASSLASLGGREAFF
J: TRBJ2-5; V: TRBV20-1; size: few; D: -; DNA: TGCAGTGCTAGAAGTGGGCTAGAGACCCAGTACTTC; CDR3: CSARSGLETQYF
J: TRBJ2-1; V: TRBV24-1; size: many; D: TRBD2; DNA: TGTGCCACCAGTGATTTGGGACTAGCGGAGCGCAAACGGTTCTTC; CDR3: CATSDLGLAERKRFF
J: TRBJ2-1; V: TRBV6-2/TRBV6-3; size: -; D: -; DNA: TGTGCCAGCCTAGAGAGAGGGACCTACAATGAGCAGTTCTTC; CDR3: CASLERGTYNEQFF
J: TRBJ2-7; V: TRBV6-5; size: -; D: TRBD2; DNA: TGTGCCAGCAGTTCGAAAGGGACTAGTTTCACCGAGCAGTACTTC; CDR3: CASSSKGTSFTEQYF
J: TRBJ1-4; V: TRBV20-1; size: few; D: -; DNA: TGCAGTGCTAGGGGATCAGGAGCAACTAATGAAAAACTGTTTTTT; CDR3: CSARGSGATNEKLFF
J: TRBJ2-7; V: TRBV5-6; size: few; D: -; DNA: TGTGCCAGCAGTTACCTTTCCCTCGAGCAGTACTTC; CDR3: CASSYLSLEQYF